These 14 T cell receptor beta chains were sequenced from one sample in a study of T cell responses to AZD1222 COVID-19 vaccine. Assay: immunoSEQ multiplex PCR; the TCRdb copy retains only in-frame clones and omits some. The sample carries about 150,000 clones, approximately 94% recorded once. Sample: peripheral blood, taken on day 0 of AZD1222 vaccination. The source is an adult in good health.

The CDR3 sequence is CASSIGQTTNEKLFF. The CDR3 DNA reads TGTGCCAGTAGTATAGGACAGACAACTAATGAAAAACTGTTTTTT. This rearrangement joins TRBV19 to TRBJ1-4, with D maybe TRBD1 (5 bases). The CDR3 contains 15 residues. Trimming stripped 1 base from V and 0 bases from J, with 6 bases between. CDR1 and CDR2 from the germline V gene are LNHDA and SQIVND (reference sequence).

The chain uses TRBV19 and TRBJ2-1; 7 positions match TRBD2. This CDR3 comprises 13 residues. Trimming at V came to 10 bases and at J to 1 base, leaving 4 bases not matched to a gene. CDR1 LNHDA and CDR2 SQIVND come from the germline V gene (reference sequence). The CDR3 loop is CATSGTSYNEQFF. CDR3 nucleotides: TGTGCCACAAGCGGGACTTCCTACAATGAGCAGTTCTTC. Based on the CDR3 plus reference TRBV19 and TRBJ2-1, the full variable domain is DGGITQSPKYLFRKEGQNVTLSCEQNLNHDAMYWYRQDPGQGLRLIYYSQIVNDFQKGDIAEGYSVSREKKESFPLTVTSAQKNPTAFYLCATSGTSYNEQFFGPGTRLTVL.

V usage is TRBV6-6 and J usage is TRBJ2-1; 9 bases line up with TRBD2. Trimming at V came to 7 bases and at J to 2 bases, leaving 9 bases not matched to a gene. The CDR3 totals 16 residues. Germline CDR1 is MNHNY and CDR2 is SVGAGI (reference sequence). The CDR3, as DNA: TGTGCCAGCATTCAGACTAGCGGACCACCCTACAATGAGCAGTTCTTC. Its translation: CASIQTSGPPYNEQFF.

This clone was seen just once. The chain carries TRBV5-1 and TRBJ2-5; D is perhaps TRBD1 or TRBD2 (6 bases each). Germline values: CDR1 SGHRS, CDR2 YFSETQ. V lost 0 bases, J lost 9 bases, and 12 bases lay in between. This CDR3 has 13 residues. CDR3 sequence (DNA): TGCGCCAGCAGCTTGGTACCCGGGGGCCCCCAGTACTTC. Its translation is CASSLVPGGPQYF. Full variable domain (rest looked up from reference TRBV5-1 and TRBJ2-5): KAGVTQTPRYLIKTRGQQVTLSCSPISGHRSVSWYQQTPGQGLQFLFEYFSETQRNKGNFPGRFSGRQFSNSRSEMNVSTLELGDSALYLCASSLVPGGPQYFGPGTRLLVL.

A single count supports this clone. The chain links TRBV6-5 to TRBJ1-5; D gene unclear. The V gene's germline CDR1 is MNHEY and CDR2 SVGAGI. V lost 6 bases and J lost 6, with 15 bases in between. The CDR3 has 14 residues. DNA for the CDR3: TGTGCCAGCAGCAACACGAGGGCTAGTCAGCCCCAGCATTTT. Protein sequence: CASSNTRASQPQHF.

The rearrangement joins TRBV18 to TRBJ2-3, with D tentatively TRBD2 (6 bases). Between the trimmed V and J ends, which lost 3 bases and 0 bases, there was a span of 10 bases. The CDR3 extends over 15 amino acids. Germline V gene data show CDR1 as KGHSH and CDR2 as LQKENI. This chain's CDR3 is CASSPVAASTDTQYF. The CDR3 DNA reads TGTGCCAGCTCACCGGTAGCGGCCAGCACAGATACGCAGTATTTT.

The sample holds one count of this clone. The chain's CDR3 is CASSEVGYSYNEQFF. The CDR3 coding sequence is TGTGCCAGCAGTGAGGTGGGATACTCCTACAATGAGCAGTTCTTC. The chain joins TRBV6-1 to TRBJ2-1; D unresolved. The V end lost 3 bases, the J end lost 0 bases, and 9 bases lay between the germline ends. This CDR3 is built from 15 residues. The germline V gene encodes CDR1 MNHNS and CDR2 SASEGT.

CDR3 loop: CASRPLGGRSPNYGYTF. CDR3 coding DNA: TGTGCCAGCAGACCTCTCGGGGGGCGGTCGCCTAACTATGGCTACACCTTC. The chain couples TRBV11-2 to TRBJ1-2, with D possibly TRBD1 on 6 matching bases. This CDR3 has 17 residues. The V end was cut by 6 bases, the J end by 0 bases, with 20 bases between. Germline CDR1 reads SGHAT; CDR2 reads FQNNGV.

The chain carries TRBV19 and TRBJ2-3; D not resolved. CDR1 and CDR2 (germline): LNHDA, SQIVND (reference sequence). There are 16 residues in the CDR3. V lost 3 bases and J lost 3, with 16 bases in between. The CDR3 DNA sequence: TGTGCCAGTAGTATGGGAATAGCTTTAGGTACAGATACGCAGTATTTT. Translating gives CASSMGIALGTDTQYF.

This sequence joins TRBV19 and TRBJ1-5; no clear D gene. Germline-derived CDR1 and CDR2 are LNHDA and SQIVND (reference sequence). V was cut by 5 bases and J by 0 bases, with 11 bases left in between. The CDR3 covers 15 residues. The CDR3 DNA follows: TGTGCCAGTAGTCAGACACCTTATAGCAATCAGCCCCAGCATTTT. Its protein is CASSQTPYSNQPQHF.

This clone came up once. The CDR3 reads CASSRLAGTTLNEQFF. CDR3 in DNA: TGCGCCAGCAGCCGCCTCGCCGGGACTACACTGAATGAGCAGTTCTTC. The chain couples TRBV5-1 to TRBJ2-1; TRBD2 agrees at 7 bases. Germline trimming cut 4 bases from V and 7 bases from J; bases unmatched to any gene: 14. There are 16 residues in the CDR3. CDR1 and CDR2 from the germline V gene are SGHRS and YFSETQ.

The CDR3 DNA reads as TGTGCCAGCAGCTTAGTTACCCCGGGAGGGCCGGCGAATGAGCAGTTCTTC. It specifies CASSLVTPGGPANEQFF. This sequence joins TRBV11-2 and TRBJ2-1, with TRBD2 matching over 8 bases. Germline values: CDR1 SGHAT, CDR2 FQNNGV. The junction had 12 bases not matched to a gene; V was cut back by 1 base and J by 7 bases. The CDR3 is 17 residues long.

The J gene is TRBJ2-1, the V gene TRBV9; TRBD1 or TRBD2 may be the D gene (5 bases each). This CDR3 spans 16 amino acids. The germline V gene has CDR1 SGDLS and CDR2 YYNGEE. Trimming shortened V by 4 bases and J by 9 bases, and 23 bases separated the two germline ends. The CDR3 DNA sequence: TGTGCCAGCAGCTCCAGACCGGGACCCCCAACGGGTGAGCAGTTCTTC. This codes for CASSSRPGPPTGEQFF.

The chain joins TRBV7-6 to TRBJ2-1, with TRBD2 matching over 12 bases. The CDR3 has 16 residues. CDR1 is SGHVS and CDR2 is FNYEAQ in the germline V gene. V trimming: 4 bases; J trimming: 4 bases; junction bases outside the gene matches: 5. DNA for the CDR3: TGTGCCAGCAGCTGGACTAGCGGGGCCGAATACAATGAGCAGTTCTTC. Translating gives CASSWTSGAEYNEQFF.